A single sample gave rise to the 9 T cell receptor beta chains below, sequenced in a study of blood T cell repertoires in COVID-19. The table came from immunoSEQ multiplex PCR; TCRdb's copy has only in-frame clones and leaves some out. Found here are about 89,000 clones, about 95% of them singletons; the top ten hold about 4.5%. Sequencing used peripheral blood. These receptors all stem from a human donor with active COVID-19. The donor label of this sample is uncertain.

The chain carries TRBV4-1 and TRBJ2-5, with D possibly TRBD2 on 6 matching bases. The closer fit of TRBJ2-7 to the DNA end suggests the J call may be wrong. CDR1 and CDR2 (germline): MGHRA, YSYEKL. The CDR3 runs to 15 residues. This CDR3 is CASTESAEGGHEQYF. CDR3 sequence (DNA): TGCGCCAGCACCGAGAGTGCCGAGGGAGGCCACGAGCAGTACTTC.

The chain has TRBV5-4 and TRBJ1-1; D may be TRBD1 (6 bases). The CDR3 has 15 residues. Trimming removed 4 bases at V and 0 bases at J, with 13 bases between. Per germline, CDR1 SGHNT and CDR2 YYREEE (reference sequence). CDR3 bases: TGTGCCAGCAGCCCAGCGACAGGATTGAACACTGAAGCTTTCTTT. This translates into CASSPATGLNTEAFF.

J is TRBJ2-1 and V is TRBV7-2, with TRBD2 matching over 12 bases. Per the germline V gene, CDR1 is SGHTA and CDR2 is FQGNSA. V lost 2 bases, J lost 14 bases, and 13 bases stayed unmatched. The CDR3 sequence is 16 residues long. DNA for the CDR3: TGTGCCAGCAGCTTACCCATGAGCCGACTAGCGGGAGAGAAGTTCTTC. It translates to CASSLPMSRLAGEKFF.

The chain combines TRBV6-2 or TRBV6-3 with TRBJ2-6; a weak D match, TRBD2 (5 bases). Germline V lookup: CDR1 MNHEY, CDR2 SVGEGT. This CDR3 has 16 amino acids. The germline V and J ends were trimmed by 6 bases and 4 bases, with 16 bases remaining between them. Here the CDR3 reads CASSFERMAGANVLTF. In DNA, the CDR3 is TGTGCCAGCAGCTTCGAGCGGATGGCAGGGGCCAACGTCCTGACTTTC.

The chain uses TRBV11-2 and TRBJ1-1; TRBD1 aligns across 11 bases. The CDR3 sequence is 15 residues long. J lost 3 bases, V lost 3 bases, and 3 bases had no gene match. The germline CDR1 and CDR2 sequences are SGHAT and FQNNGV. In DNA, the CDR3 is TGTGCCAGCAGCTTGGGGGGACAGGGGGACACTGAAGCTTTCTTT. This gives the protein CASSLGGQGDTEAFF.

V is TRBV3-1 (or the pseudogene TRBV3-2) and J is TRBJ2-7; 9 nucleotides agree with TRBD2. Trimming removed 1 base from V and 4 bases from J; junction bases left unmatched: 2. The CDR3 length is 14 residues. Germline CDR1 and CDR2: LGHDT and YNNKEL (reference sequence). CDR3 protein: CASSQASGAYEQYF. The DNA for the CDR3 is TGTGCCAGCAGCCAAGCTAGCGGGGCTTACGAGCAGTACTTC.

This clone was seen once. The rearrangement links TRBV5-1 to TRBJ2-7; 8 bases map to TRBD1. CDR1 and CDR2 from the germline V gene are SGHRS and YFSETQ. This CDR3 is 16 amino acids long. V shed 4 bases and J 1 base; nucleotides not matched to a gene: 10. CDR3 nucleotide sequence: TGCGCCAGCAGCGTAACGGCAGGACAGGGATCCTACGAGCAGTACTTC. As protein: CASSVTAGQGSYEQYF.

In this sample, this clone turned up once. The chain uses TRBV19 and TRBJ1-3; maybe TRBD1 (5 bases). Trimming took 9 bases from V and 0 from J, leaving 12 bases between them. The CDR3 covers 14 residues. Looked up from germline, CDR1 is LNHDA and CDR2 is SQIVND (reference sequence). The CDR3 nucleotides read TGTGCCAGCCAGGGATCCATCTCTGGAAACACCATATATTTT. Translated, it gives CASQGSISGNTIYF.

This clone was seen a single time. This sequence joins TRBV6-5 and TRBJ1-6; a weak D match, TRBD1 (5 bases). Trimming pared 0 bases from V and 9 bases from J, leaving 15 bases between. CDR1 and CDR2 (germline): MNHEY, SVGAGI. CDR3 length: 16 amino acids. CDR3: CASSYSGRVNPSPLHF. The DNA of the CDR3 is TGTGCCAGCAGTTACTCGGGCAGGGTTAATCCTTCACCCCTCCACTTT.